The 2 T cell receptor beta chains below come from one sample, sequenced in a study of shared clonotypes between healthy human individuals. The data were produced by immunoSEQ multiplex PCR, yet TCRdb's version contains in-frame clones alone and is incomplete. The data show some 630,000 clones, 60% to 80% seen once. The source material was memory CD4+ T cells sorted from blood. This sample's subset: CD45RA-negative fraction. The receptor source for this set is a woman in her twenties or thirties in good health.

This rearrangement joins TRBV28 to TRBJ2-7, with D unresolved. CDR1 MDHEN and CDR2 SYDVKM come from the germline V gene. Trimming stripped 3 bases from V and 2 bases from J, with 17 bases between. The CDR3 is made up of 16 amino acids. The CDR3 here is CASSFSWLLRTYEQYF. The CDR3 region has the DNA TGTGCCAGCAGTTTTAGCTGGCTTCTTAGGACCTACGAGCAGTACTTC.

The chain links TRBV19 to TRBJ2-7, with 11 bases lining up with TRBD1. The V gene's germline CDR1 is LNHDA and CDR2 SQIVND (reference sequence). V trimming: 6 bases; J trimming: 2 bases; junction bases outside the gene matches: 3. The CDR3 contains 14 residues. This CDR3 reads CASSLDRGPYEQYF. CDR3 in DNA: TGTGCCAGTAGCCTGGACAGGGGGCCCTACGAGCAGTACTTC.